This TCR beta chain derives from a study of OX40 agonist ivuxolimab in advanced cancers. Study-wide points: On average, CD8+ T cells had more expanded clones than CD4+.

The repertoire was sequenced with immunoSEQ multiplex PCR; TCRdb's copy has only in-frame clones and lacks some. The sample records tens of thousands of clones, approximately 92% being singletons. Patients were ruled out by autoimmune disease history or systemic immunosuppression. Remarks on this clone: The antigen remains undetermined.

This CDR3 has 13 residues. Trimming cost V 0 bases and J 8 bases; bases outside gene matches: 1. CDR1 is SGHAT and CDR2 is FQNNGV in the germline V gene. This receptor was identified in an adult with an advanced solid tumor such as melanoma, head and neck, liver or kidney cancer. The chain uses TRBV11-2 and TRBJ1-1, with TRBD1 identical over 9 bases. Sequencing used CD4+ or CD8+ T cells sorted from blood, obtained in a trial of the OX40 agonist ivuxolimab. Here the CDR3 DNA reads TGTGCCAGCAGCTTAGACGGACAGGGGGAAGCTTTCTTT. It is translated as CASSLDGQGEAFF.